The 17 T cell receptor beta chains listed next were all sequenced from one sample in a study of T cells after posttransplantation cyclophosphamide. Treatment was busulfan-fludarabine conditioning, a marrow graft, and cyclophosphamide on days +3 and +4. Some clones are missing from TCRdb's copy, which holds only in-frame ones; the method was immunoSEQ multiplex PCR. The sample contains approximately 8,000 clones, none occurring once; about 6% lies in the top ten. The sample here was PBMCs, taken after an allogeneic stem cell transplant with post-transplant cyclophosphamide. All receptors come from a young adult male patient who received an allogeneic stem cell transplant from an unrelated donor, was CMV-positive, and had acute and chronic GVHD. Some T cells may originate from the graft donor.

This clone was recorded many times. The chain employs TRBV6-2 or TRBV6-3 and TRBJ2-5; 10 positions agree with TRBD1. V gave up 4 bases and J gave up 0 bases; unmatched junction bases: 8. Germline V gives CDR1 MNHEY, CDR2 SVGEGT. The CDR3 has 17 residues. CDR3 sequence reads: CASSFLGTGVYQETQYF. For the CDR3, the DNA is TGTGCCAGCAGTTTCCTAGGGACAGGGGTTTACCAAGAGACCCAGTACTTC.

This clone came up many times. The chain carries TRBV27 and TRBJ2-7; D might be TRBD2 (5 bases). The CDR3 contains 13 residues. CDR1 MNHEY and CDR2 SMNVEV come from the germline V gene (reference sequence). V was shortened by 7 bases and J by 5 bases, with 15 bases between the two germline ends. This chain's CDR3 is CASTGAAGHEQYF. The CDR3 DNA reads TGTGCCAGCACTGGCGCCGCGGGTCACGAGCAGTACTTC.

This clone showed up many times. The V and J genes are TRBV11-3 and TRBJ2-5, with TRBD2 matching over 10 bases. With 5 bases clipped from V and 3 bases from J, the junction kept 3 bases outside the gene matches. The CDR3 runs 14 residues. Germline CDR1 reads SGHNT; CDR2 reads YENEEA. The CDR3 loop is CASSHLAGEETQYF. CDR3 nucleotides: TGTGCCAGCAGCCATCTAGCGGGAGAAGAGACCCAGTACTTC.

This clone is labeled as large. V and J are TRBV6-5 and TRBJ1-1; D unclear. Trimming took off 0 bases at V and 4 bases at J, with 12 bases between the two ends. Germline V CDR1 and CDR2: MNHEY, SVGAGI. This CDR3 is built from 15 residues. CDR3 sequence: CASSYSVRGGTEAFF. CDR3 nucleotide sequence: TGTGCCAGCAGTTACTCGGTCCGGGGAGGCACTGAAGCTTTCTTT.

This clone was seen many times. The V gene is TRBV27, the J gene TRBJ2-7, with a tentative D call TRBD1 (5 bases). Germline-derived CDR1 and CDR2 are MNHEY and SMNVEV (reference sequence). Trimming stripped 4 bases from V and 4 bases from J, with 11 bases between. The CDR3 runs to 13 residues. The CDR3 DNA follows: TGTGCCAGCAGTTACCAGGGTCCGTACGAGCAGTACTTC. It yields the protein CASSYQGPYEQYF.

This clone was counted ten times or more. CDR3 protein: CASSLGFIGQGYTEAFF. The CDR3 region has the DNA TGTGCCAGCAGCTTAGGGTTTATCGGACAGGGGTACACTGAAGCTTTCTTT. The chain is built from TRBV11-2 and TRBJ1-1, with TRBD1 matching 9 bases. The CDR3 spans 17 residues. Germline V lookup: CDR1 SGHAT, CDR2 FQNNGV. The V segment lost 1 base and the J segment 3 bases; nucleotides outside the gene matches: 9.

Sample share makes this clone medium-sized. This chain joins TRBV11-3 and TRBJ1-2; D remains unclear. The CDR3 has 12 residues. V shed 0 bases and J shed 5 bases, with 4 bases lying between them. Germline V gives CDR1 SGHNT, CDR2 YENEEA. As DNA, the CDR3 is TGTGCCAGCAGCTTAGAAGGGTATGGCTACACCTTC. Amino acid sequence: CASSLEGYGYTF.

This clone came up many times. CDR3 amino acids: CAWSVAGGQPQHF. In DNA, the CDR3 is TGTGCCTGGAGTGTAGCGGGTGGGCAGCCCCAGCATTTT. J is TRBJ1-5 and V is TRBV30; no firm D call. This CDR3 is 13 amino acids long. CDR1 is GTSNPN and CDR2 is SVGIG in the germline V gene (reference sequence). Trimming took off 0 bases at V and 7 bases at J, with 10 bases between the two ends.

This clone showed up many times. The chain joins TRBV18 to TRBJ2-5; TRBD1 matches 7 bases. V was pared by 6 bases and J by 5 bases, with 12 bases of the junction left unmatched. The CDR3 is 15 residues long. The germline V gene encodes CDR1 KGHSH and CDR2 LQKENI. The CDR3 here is CASSPHLGGEETQYF. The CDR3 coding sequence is TGTGCCAGCTCGCCCCATTTAGGGGGCGAGGAGACCCAGTACTTC.

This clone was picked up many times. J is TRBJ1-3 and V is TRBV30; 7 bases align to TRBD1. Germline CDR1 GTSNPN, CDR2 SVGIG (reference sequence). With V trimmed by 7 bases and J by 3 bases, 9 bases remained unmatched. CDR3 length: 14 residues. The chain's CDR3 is CASTTGLGGNTIYF. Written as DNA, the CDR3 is TGTGCCTCCACGACAGGGCTGGGTGGAAACACCATATATTTT.

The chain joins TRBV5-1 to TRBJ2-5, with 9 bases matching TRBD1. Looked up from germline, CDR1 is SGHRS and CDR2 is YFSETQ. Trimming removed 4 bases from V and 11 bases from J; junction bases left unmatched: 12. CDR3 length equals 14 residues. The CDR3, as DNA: TGCGCCAGCAGCGCGGGACAGGGCCTCTTACGGCAGTACTTC. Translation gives CASSAGQGLLRQYF.

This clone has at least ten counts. CDR3 sequence: CASSFLGQPQHF. The CDR3 DNA follows: TGTGCCAGCAGTTTCCTCGGGCAGCCCCAGCATTTT. The chain couples TRBV27 to TRBJ1-5, with D unclear. The CDR3 loop spans 12 amino acids. V lost 3 bases and J 7 bases, leaving 7 bases between the germline ends. CDR1 MNHEY and CDR2 SMNVEV come from the germline V gene (reference sequence).

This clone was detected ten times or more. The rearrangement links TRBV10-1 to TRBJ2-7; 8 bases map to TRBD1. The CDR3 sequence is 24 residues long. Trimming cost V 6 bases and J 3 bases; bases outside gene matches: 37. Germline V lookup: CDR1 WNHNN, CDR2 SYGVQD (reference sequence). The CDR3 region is CASRGPFPVLGGLPRGQPRYEQYF. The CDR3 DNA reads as TGCGCCAGCAGGGGACCCTTCCCAGTTTTGGGGGGCCTTCCCAGGGGGCAACCTCGCTACGAGCAGTACTTC.

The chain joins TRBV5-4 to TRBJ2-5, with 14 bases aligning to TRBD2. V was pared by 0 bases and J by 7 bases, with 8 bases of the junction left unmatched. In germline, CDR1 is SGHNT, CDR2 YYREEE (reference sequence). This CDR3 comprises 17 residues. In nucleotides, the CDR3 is TGTGCCAGCAGCTTGGCAGGGACTAGCGGGGGTATAGGGACCCAGTACTTC. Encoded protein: CASSLAGTSGGIGTQYF.

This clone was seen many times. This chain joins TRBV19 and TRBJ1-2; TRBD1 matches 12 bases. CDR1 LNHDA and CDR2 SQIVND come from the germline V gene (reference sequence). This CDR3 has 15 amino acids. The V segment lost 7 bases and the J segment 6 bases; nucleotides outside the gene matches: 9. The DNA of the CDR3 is TGTGCCAGTACCCCTAACCGGGACAGGGGGCATGGCTACACCTTC. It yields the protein CASTPNRDRGHGYTF.

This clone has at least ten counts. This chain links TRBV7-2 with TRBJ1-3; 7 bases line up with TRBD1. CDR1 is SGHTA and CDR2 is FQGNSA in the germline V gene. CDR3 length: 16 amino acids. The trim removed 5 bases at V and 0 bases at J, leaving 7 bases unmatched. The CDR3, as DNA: TGTGCCAGCAGCGCGGGACAGCTGAACTCTGGAAACACCATATATTTT. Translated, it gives CASSAGQLNSGNTIYF.

CDR3: CASSARDWGSVYGYTF. The CDR3 DNA is TGTGCCAGCAGCGCCCGGGACTGGGGCTCGGTCTATGGCTACACCTTC. The V gene is TRBV9, the J gene TRBJ1-2, with a weak D call TRBD1 (5 bases). Between the trimmed V and J ends, which lost 3 bases and 4 bases, there was a span of 19 bases. This CDR3 spans 16 amino acids. CDR1 SGDLS and CDR2 YYNGEE come from the germline V gene.